This T cell receptor beta chain was captured in a study of OX40 agonist ivuxolimab in advanced cancers. For the study at large: The group had a mean age of around 60 years, ranged from roughly 23 to 79, and was 82.7% male. It was permissible to have had prior anti-PD-1, anti-PD-L1 or anti-CTLA-4 therapy, and under 45% had some.

The CDR3 consists of 15 residues. Germline V gives CDR1 SGHRS, CDR2 YFSETQ. Between the trimmed V and J ends, which lost 0 bases and 4 bases, there was a span of 12 bases. Assay used: immunoSEQ multiplex PCR; TCRdb lists only in-frame clones, some missing. The sample has some 45,000 clones; approximately 86% are singletons. The receptor was isolated from an adult with an advanced solid tumor such as melanoma, head and neck, liver or kidney cancer. The chain employs TRBV5-1 and TRBJ2-3, with D tentatively TRBD2 (6 bases). This specimen consisted of CD4+ or CD8+ T cells sorted from blood, obtained in a trial of the OX40 agonist ivuxolimab. The CDR3 sequence is CASSLEGGVADTQYF. The CDR3 coding sequence is TGCGCCAGCAGCTTGGAAGGCGGGGTGGCAGATACGCAGTATTTT.